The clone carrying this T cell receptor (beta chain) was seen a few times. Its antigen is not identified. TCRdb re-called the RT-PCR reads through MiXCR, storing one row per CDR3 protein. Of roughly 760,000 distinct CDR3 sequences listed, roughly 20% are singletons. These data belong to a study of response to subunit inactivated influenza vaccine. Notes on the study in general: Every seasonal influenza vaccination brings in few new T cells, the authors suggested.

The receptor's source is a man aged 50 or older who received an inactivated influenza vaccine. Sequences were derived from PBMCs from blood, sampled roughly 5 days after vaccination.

The CDR3 nucleotides are TGTGCCATCAGTGAGTTGGGGTTCCTGAACGAGCAGTACTTC. As protein: CAISELGFLNEQYF. The gene calls are TRBV10-3 and TRBJ2-7; D is uncertain. The germline CDR1 and CDR2 sequences are ENHRY and SYGVKD. Between the trimmed V and J ends, which lost 1 base and 5 bases, there was a span of 12 bases. CDR3 length: 14 residues.